This T cell receptor (beta chain) was captured in a study of cytomegalovirus exposure and HLA in healthy donors. The germline V gene has CDR1 SQVTM and CDR2 ANQGSEA. V lost 0 bases, J lost 4 bases, and 9 bases lay in between. CDR3 size: 14 residues. The study ran its PCR with 60 Vbeta and 13 Jbeta primers. Repertoires were generated with immunoSEQ multiplex PCR, while TCRdb's copy carries only in-frame clones and drops some. The sample records about 150,000 clones, roughly 77% being singletons. This clone was detected only a few times. The sequence came from a human donor in good health. Source material: PBMCs. V usage is TRBV29-1 and J usage is TRBJ1-4; D may be TRBD1 (5 bases). CDR3 region: CSVEDGGDNEKLFF. The CDR3 nucleotides read TGCAGCGTTGAAGATGGAGGGGATAATGAAAAACTGTTTTTT.